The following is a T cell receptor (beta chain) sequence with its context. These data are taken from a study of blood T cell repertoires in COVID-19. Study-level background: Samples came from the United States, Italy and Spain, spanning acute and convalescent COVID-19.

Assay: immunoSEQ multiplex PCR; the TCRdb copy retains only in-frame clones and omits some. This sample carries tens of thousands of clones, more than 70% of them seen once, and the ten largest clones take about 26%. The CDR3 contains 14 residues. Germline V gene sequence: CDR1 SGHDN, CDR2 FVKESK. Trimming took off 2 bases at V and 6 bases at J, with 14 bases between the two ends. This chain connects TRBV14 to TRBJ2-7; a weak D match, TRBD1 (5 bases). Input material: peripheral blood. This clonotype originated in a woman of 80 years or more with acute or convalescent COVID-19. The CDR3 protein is CASSQFGGAGEQYF. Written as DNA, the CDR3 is TGTGCCAGCAGCCAATTCGGTGGGGCAGGCGAGCAGTACTTC.